This T cell receptor beta chain was captured by sequencing in a study of cytomegalovirus exposure and HLA in healthy donors. Study-level background: About 80 million unique TCRs, all from HLA-typed donors, were included in an early release of the data.

The V segment lost 5 bases and the J segment 3 bases; nucleotides outside the gene matches: 4. The germline gives CDR1 SGHAT, CDR2 FQNNGV. The CDR3 runs to 14 residues. It was with 60 Vbeta and 13 Jbeta primers that the PCR ran. Assay: immunoSEQ multiplex PCR; the TCRdb copy retains only in-frame clones and omits some. Of under 200,000 clones listed, 70% to 80% are singletons. The chain combines TRBV11-2 with TRBJ1-1; 9 bases fit TRBD1. The sequence was obtained from a woman in her 50s in good health and CMV-seronegative. Material: PBMCs. DNA for the CDR3: TGTGCCAGCAGCATTAGACAGGGGGACACTGAAGCTTTCTTT. This codes for CASSIRQGDTEAFF. Using reference TRBV11-2 and TRBJ1-1 for the parts outside the CDR3, the full variable domain is EAGVAQSPRYKIIEKRQSVAFWCNPISGHATLYWYQQILGQGPKLLIQFQNNGVVDDSQLPKDRFSAERLKGVDSTLKIQPAKLEDSAVYLCASSIRQGDTEAFFGQGTRLTVV.